This TCR beta chain was identified during a study of cytomegalovirus exposure and HLA in healthy donors. PCR used 60 Vbeta primers and 13 Jbeta primers. Measured with immunoSEQ multiplex PCR; TCRdb has only the in-frame clones, and not every one. Found here are more than 95,000 clones, approximately 80% of them singletons; the top ten hold about 5.4%. Only one count was recorded for this clone. The sequence was obtained from a woman aged 18-30 years in good health and CMV-seropositive. The source material was PBMCs.

The CDR3 is CASSLAIAGPGETQYF. The CDR3, as DNA: TGTGCCAGCAGCTTGGCAATAGCGGGGCCCGGGGAGACCCAGTACTTC. The genes are TRBV5-4 and TRBJ2-5; 8 bases align to TRBD2. The CDR3 is 16 amino acids. V was clipped by 0 bases and J by 5 bases; unmatched bases: 9. Per germline, CDR1 SGHNT and CDR2 YYREEE (reference sequence).